This passage covers 24 T cell receptor beta chains from one sample sequenced in a study of T cells after yellow fever vaccination (dated by TCRdb to the late 2010s). This specimen's treatment or condition label, interpreted: live attenuated yellow fever vaccine strain. Libraries were built with 5' RACE. The listed sequencing device is Illumina HiSeq 2500. TCRdb reran the public reads through fastp at Q25 and MiXCR, keeping productive beta chains. Merged by CDR3 protein, the rows form single entries marked with the most common genes and DNA. The sample has about 240,000 distinct CDR3 sequences on record, about 7.1% of them singletons. The top ten clones comprise approximately 0.85% of the sample. This material consisted of CD4+ T cells sorted from PBMCs, taken 15 days after the yellow fever booster vaccination. These receptors all come from a man aged 30 to 45 who received the YFV17D yellow fever vaccine.

There are a few counts of this clonotype. The chain has TRBV4-3 and TRBJ2-1, with D possibly TRBD2 on 5 matching bases. The germline V gene has CDR1 LGHNA and CDR2 YSLEER. V was cut by 3 bases and J by 4 bases, with 10 bases left in between. The CDR3 extends over 14 amino acids. Here the CDR3 reads CASSQGAGYNEQFF. The CDR3 DNA is TGCGCCAGCAGCCAGGGCGCGGGTTACAATGAGCAGTTCTTC.

This sequence joins TRBV29-1 and TRBJ1-1; 7 bases line up with TRBD1. V shed 7 bases and J 3 bases; nucleotides not matched to a gene: 8. From germline, CDR1 is SQVTM and CDR2 ANQGSEA. CDR3 length: 13 amino acids. CDR3 DNA: TGCAGCGCATCACAGGGGAAGGACACTGAAGCTTTCTTT. Protein: CSASQGKDTEAFF.

The chain couples TRBV12-3 or TRBV12-4 to TRBJ2-7; D unclear. Trimming removed 4 bases at V and 0 bases at J, with 7 bases between. The CDR3 spans 13 residues. For the CDR3, the DNA is TGTGCCAGCAGTTCCTTGATCTCCTACGAGCAGTACTTC. This codes for CASSSLISYEQYF.

This rearrangement joins TRBV15 to TRBJ1-3; 9 nucleotides line up with TRBD1. CDR1 is LNHNV and CDR2 is YYDKDF in the germline V gene (reference sequence). The CDR3 loop spans 16 amino acids. V gave up 0 bases and J gave up 3 bases; unmatched junction bases: 3. The CDR3 DNA follows: TGTGCCACCAGCAGAGAGACAGGGGGTTTTGGAAACACCATATATTTT. Translated, it gives CATSRETGGFGNTIYF.

This clonotype was seen only a few times. The rearrangement joins TRBV7-2 to TRBJ1-5; D is ambiguous. Germline CDR1 SGHTA, CDR2 FQGNSA. Deletions cut 0 bases from V and 3 bases from J, with 9 bases between. The CDR3 covers 15 residues. The CDR3 sequence is CASSLATAINQPQHF. CDR3 bases: TGTGCCAGCAGCTTAGCCACAGCTATCAATCAGCCCCAGCATTTT.

The V call is TRBV6-2 or TRBV6-3, the J call TRBJ2-5; the D gene could be TRBD1 or TRBD2 (5 bases each). In germline, CDR1 is MNHEY, CDR2 SVGEGT. V lost 7 bases and J 5 bases, leaving 23 bases between the germline ends. The CDR3 consists of 16 residues. The chain's CDR3 is CASTHGGPPREETQYF. CDR3 sequence (DNA): TGTGCCAGCACCCACGGTGGGCCGCCCAGGGAGGAGACCCAGTACTTC.

This clonotype occurred many times. This chain joins TRBV7-9 and TRBJ2-3; D is possibly TRBD2 (5 bases). The CDR3 length is 16 residues. Germline-derived CDR1 and CDR2 are SEHNR and FQNEAQ (reference sequence). V lost 5 bases and J lost 0, with 15 bases in between. CDR3 in DNA: TGTGCCAGCAGCCCCTCGAGGAGGTCTAGCACAGATACGCAGTATTTT. Its protein product is CASSPSRRSSTDTQYF.

This rearrangement joins TRBV20-1 to TRBJ1-2; 10 bases align to TRBD1. The CDR3 is made up of 13 amino acids. V trimming: 5 bases; J trimming: 5 bases; junction bases outside the gene matches: 5. The germline V gene encodes CDR1 DFQATT and CDR2 SNEGSKA (reference sequence). CDR3 loop: CSAGQGGRYGYTF. CDR3 bases: TGCAGTGCTGGACAGGGGGGGCGGTATGGCTACACCTTC.

This clonotype was recorded at least ten times. V and J are TRBV15 and TRBJ2-5; 8 nucleotides align to TRBD1. J gave up 4 bases and V 1 base, and 5 bases lay outside the gene matches. This CDR3 comprises 15 residues. CDR1 is LNHNV and CDR2 is YYDKDF in the germline V gene (reference sequence). The CDR3 loop is CATSRAGTGAETQYF. CDR3 in DNA: TGTGCCACCAGCAGAGCCGGGACAGGCGCAGAGACCCAGTACTTC.

This clonotype was picked up many times. The rearrangement links TRBV7-2 to TRBJ2-3, with a possible D match to TRBD2 (6 bases). The CDR3 is made up of 14 amino acids. Trimming cost V 4 bases and J 4 bases, with 12 bases left between them. CDR1 SGHTA and CDR2 FQGNSA come from the germline V gene. The CDR3 sequence: CASSSRPGADTQYF. CDR3 nucleotides: TGTGCCAGCAGCTCACGTCCGGGAGCAGATACGCAGTATTTT.

CDR3 protein: CASSIGPLSSYNEQFF. The CDR3 coding sequence is TGTGCCAGTAGTATCGGGCCGTTGAGCTCCTACAATGAGCAGTTCTTC. The chain uses TRBV19 and TRBJ2-1; D is uncertain. Germline V gene sequence: CDR1 LNHDA, CDR2 SQIVND (reference sequence). This CDR3 spans 16 amino acids. The ends were cut back, 3 bases at V and 0 bases at J, with 12 bases in the middle.

This clonotype has more than one count but fewer than ten. The chain recombines TRBV20-1 with TRBJ2-2; D remains ambiguous. V lost 3 bases to trimming and J lost 6 bases, with 8 bases between them. The CDR3 is made up of 12 amino acids. Germline V gene sequence: CDR1 DFQATT, CDR2 SNEGSKA (reference sequence). The CDR3 sequence is CSARKGPGELFF. The CDR3 DNA reads as TGCAGTGCTAGGAAAGGCCCCGGGGAGCTGTTTTTT.

This clonotype appeared many times. The chain joins TRBV20-1 to TRBJ2-5; tentative D call: TRBD2 (6 bases). The V end lost 1 base, the J end lost 5 bases, and 14 bases lay between the germline ends. This CDR3 has 14 amino acids. Germline CDR1 reads DFQATT; CDR2 reads SNEGSKA (reference sequence). The CDR3 nucleotides are TGCAGTGCTAGAGTAGGAGGGAGTAGGGAGACCCAGTACTTC. This gives the protein CSARVGGSRETQYF.

This clonotype was observed many times. V is TRBV20-1 and J is TRBJ1-1; 7 bases line up with TRBD1. Germline V CDR1 and CDR2: DFQATT, SNEGSKA (reference sequence). CDR3 length: 14 residues. J gave up 5 bases and V 5 bases, and 11 bases lay outside the gene matches. The DNA of the CDR3 is TGCAGTGCTCCTCTTGTAGGGGGCTTTACTGAAGCTTTCTTT. This gives the protein CSAPLVGGFTEAFF.

This clonotype was seen at least ten times. J is TRBJ1-2 and V is TRBV5-6; D not certain. The CDR3 extends over 15 amino acids. CDR1 SGHDT and CDR2 YYEEEE come from the germline V gene. Trimming took 1 base from V and 0 from J, leaving 10 bases between them. Here the CDR3 DNA reads TGTGCCAGCAGCTTGTTTGTACAGACTAACTATGGCTACACCTTC. It encodes CASSLFVQTNYGYTF.

The rearrangement links TRBV29-1 to TRBJ2-7, with unresolved D. The CDR3 is 12 residues long. V lost 4 bases and J lost 3, with 10 bases in between. CDR1 and CDR2 from the germline V gene are SQVTM and ANQGSEA. CDR3 loop: CSVGLTFYEQYF. CDR3 in DNA: TGCAGCGTTGGGTTAACTTTCTACGAGCAGTACTTC.

This clonotype was counted only a few times. The gene calls are TRBV10-3 and TRBJ2-7; a possible D gene is TRBD1 (6 bases). This CDR3 has 12 amino acids. Germline V lookup: CDR1 ENHRY, CDR2 SYGVKD. With 6 bases removed from V and 11 bases from J, the gap between germline ends came to 17 bases. CDR3 amino acids: CAIRTTGSGEYF. In DNA, the CDR3 is TGTGCCATCAGAACCACGGGTTCAGGGGAGTACTTC.

The V and J genes are TRBV11-2 and TRBJ1-3, with unresolved D. From germline, CDR1 is SGHAT and CDR2 FQNNGV. V was shortened by 0 bases and J by 0 bases, with 12 bases between the two germline ends. The CDR3 loop spans 17 amino acids. The CDR3 loop reads CASSLDADTVSGNTIYF. CDR3 bases: TGTGCCAGCAGCTTAGACGCAGATACAGTCTCTGGAAACACCATATATTTT. Combining the CDR3 with reference TRBV11-2 and TRBJ1-3 gives the whole variable domain EAGVAQSPRYKIIEKRQSVAFWCNPISGHATLYWYQQILGQGPKLLIQFQNNGVVDDSQLPKDRFSAERLKGVDSTLKIQPAKLEDSAVYLCASSLDADTVSGNTIYFGEGSWLTVV.

This clonotype was counted many times. This chain links TRBV5-6 with TRBJ1-1; tentatively, D is TRBD1 (6 bases). The CDR3 sequence is 14 residues long. Trimming pared 4 bases from V and 1 base from J, leaving 11 bases between. The germline CDR1 and CDR2 sequences are SGHDT and YYEEEE. In nucleotides, the CDR3 is TGTGCCAGCAGCCCCTACAGGGAGAACACTGAAGCTTTCTTT. Translation gives CASSPYRENTEAFF.

The J gene is TRBJ1-1, the V gene TRBV5-5; D call uncertain. V was trimmed by 7 bases and J by 1 base, leaving 8 bases between them. Germline V gene data show CDR1 as SGHKS and CDR2 as YYEKEE (reference sequence). The CDR3 sequence is 12 residues long. In DNA, the CDR3 is TGTGCCAGCGGACCGACGAACACTGAAGCTTTCTTT. Its translation is CASGPTNTEAFF.

This clonotype was seen a few times. The rearrangement joins TRBV7-2 to TRBJ2-7; D not resolved. Germline CDR1 reads SGHTA; CDR2 reads FQGNSA. The CDR3 is 11 residues long. V dropped 10 bases and J dropped 4 bases, with 11 bases sitting between them. CDR3 residues: CAISGVYEQYF. The CDR3 nucleotides are TGTGCCATATCTGGGGTATACGAGCAGTACTTC.

The chain uses TRBV7-8 and TRBJ2-3, with a possible D match to TRBD2 (6 bases). Germline assignment: CDR1 SGHVS and CDR2 FQNEAQ. This CDR3 region has 16 residues. Trimming removed 5 bases from V and 2 bases from J, with 17 bases in between. The CDR3 spells CASSPGAAGNTDTQYF. As DNA, the CDR3 is TGTGCCAGCAGCCCTGGCGCGGCGGGGAACACAGATACGCAGTATTTT.

In this sample, this clonotype turned up a few times. The chain links TRBV15 to TRBJ2-3; D is unresolved. Per germline, CDR1 LNHNV and CDR2 YYDKDF (reference sequence). Trimming removed 3 bases from V and 4 bases from J, with 8 bases in between. The CDR3 totals 13 residues. The DNA for the CDR3 is TGTGCCACCAGCAGGGATATTTCAGATACGCAGTATTTT. This sequence encodes CATSRDISDTQYF.

The chain has TRBV4-3 and TRBJ2-1; tentative D call: TRBD2 (6 bases). Looked up from germline, CDR1 is LGHNA and CDR2 is YSLEER. CDR3 length: 16 amino acids. Trimming took 6 bases from V and 5 from J, leaving 20 bases between them. This CDR3 is CASSRERTRYDNEQFF. DNA for the CDR3: TGCGCCAGCAGTCGGGAGAGGACAAGATACGACAATGAGCAGTTCTTC.